One T cell receptor (beta chain) is described in this entry. Its antigen remains unknown. Germline V gene data show CDR1 as KGHSH and CDR2 as LQKENI. This CDR3 has 16 residues. V lost 4 bases to trimming and J lost 3 bases, with 15 bases between them. This entry comes from a study of T cells after posttransplantation cyclophosphamide. On the day of bone marrow donation, the related graft donor provided peripheral blood. General study points: TRB overlap between skin or GI tissue T cells and blood was limited. TRB clonality was highly associated with recipient CMV seropositivity and reactivation. Donor-recipient repertoire similarity was low at 1-2 months, rising over year one.

The assay was immunoSEQ multiplex PCR, and TCRdb's table has in-frame clones only and misses some. The sample has approximately 29,000 clones, about nine tenths seen once. The sample was PBMCs. V and J are TRBV18 and TRBJ1-4; a weak D match, TRBD1 (6 bases). This TCR came from a man aged 45-60 years. The CDR3 protein is CASSRTGITANEKLFF. The CDR3 DNA follows: TGTGCCAGCTCACGAACAGGGATAACAGCTAATGAAAAACTGTTTTTT.